The 30 T cell receptor beta chains in this list originate from one sample, sequenced in a study of blood T cell repertoires in COVID-19. Clones were sequenced by immunoSEQ multiplex PCR, and TCRdb holds only the in-frame ones, with some missing. Among about 69,000 clones listed, roughly four fifths were seen once. Sample: peripheral blood. These receptors were obtained from an elderly woman with acute or convalescent COVID-19.

The chain has TRBV4-1 and TRBJ2-7; 7 bases are shared with TRBD2. From germline, CDR1 is MGHRA and CDR2 YSYEKL. This CDR3 has 16 amino acids. V shed 1 base and J 1 base; nucleotides not matched to a gene: 7. The CDR3 reads CASSQASGTTSYEQYF. For the CDR3, the DNA is TGCGCCAGCAGCCAAGCTTCCGGGACTACTTCCTACGAGCAGTACTTC.

J is TRBJ2-1 and V is TRBV4-1; TRBD1 might be the D (6 bases). The CDR3 spans 16 residues. The ends were cut back, 0 bases at V and 0 bases at J, with 9 bases in the middle. CDR1 and CDR2 from the germline V gene are MGHRA and YSYEKL. Here the CDR3 reads CASSQDLGGSYNEQFF. The CDR3 DNA is TGCGCCAGCAGCCAAGATCTAGGGGGCTCCTACAATGAGCAGTTCTTC.

V usage is TRBV7-2 and J usage is TRBJ2-4, with D perhaps matching TRBD2 (5 bases). V gave up 1 base and J gave up 6 bases, with 16 bases separating them. The germline gives CDR1 SGHTA, CDR2 FQGNSA. The CDR3 runs to 16 residues. The CDR3 DNA sequence: TGTGCCAGCAGCTTAGGAAGTACCGTCGGGATAAACATTCAGTACTTC. It codes for CASSLGSTVGINIQYF.

This sequence joins TRBV6-1 and TRBJ1-1, with 7 nucleotides matching TRBD1. The CDR3 covers 12 residues. The junction had 5 bases not matched to a gene; V was cut back by 5 bases and J by 8 bases. In germline, CDR1 is MNHNS, CDR2 SASEGT. CDR3 region: CASSTSDREAFF. CDR3 bases: TGTGCCAGCAGTACCTCGGACAGGGAAGCTTTCTTT.

The V and J genes are TRBV2 and TRBJ2-3; 8 bases line up with TRBD1. Germline CDR1 and CDR2: SNHLY and FYNNEI. This CDR3 comprises 14 residues. The ends lost 5 bases at V and 4 bases at J; junction bases unmatched: 5. This chain's CDR3 is CASSTGQGPDTQYF. CDR3 coding DNA: TGTGCCAGCAGTACCGGACAGGGCCCAGATACGCAGTATTTT.

The V call is TRBV6-2 or TRBV6-3, the J call TRBJ2-7; TRBD1 might be the D (5 bases). The V gene's germline CDR1 is MNHEY and CDR2 SVGEGT. This CDR3 has 14 residues. V lost 6 bases and J lost 4, with 16 bases in between. CDR3 nucleotide sequence: TGTGCCAGCAGCAAAGGACACGGAATATACGAGCAGTACTTC. Translation gives CASSKGHGIYEQYF.

The CDR3 nucleotides read TGTGCCAGCAGCCCGGACGGGGACAGGTCATCTGGGGCCAACGTCCTGACTTTC. It codes for CASSPDGDRSSGANVLTF. The rearrangement links TRBV7-2 to TRBJ2-6; 8 bases line up with TRBD1. V lost 5 bases to trimming and J lost 1 base; unmatched junction nucleotides: 10. CDR3 length equals 18 residues. Germline CDR1 and CDR2: SGHTA and FQGNSA.

V is TRBV6-5 and J is TRBJ2-1, with D unclear. The CDR3 contains 15 residues. Between the trimmed V and J ends, which lost 7 bases and 2 bases, there was a span of 15 bases. Looked up from germline, CDR1 is MNHEY and CDR2 is SVGAGI. The CDR3 DNA is TGTGCCAGCAACGTTGAGGCGTATACCTACAATGAGCAGTTCTTC. Encoded protein: CASNVEAYTYNEQFF.

The count of this clone is one. The chain recombines TRBV30 with TRBJ1-2; 7 nucleotides line up with TRBD1. This CDR3 is built from 14 residues. The V segment lost 2 bases and the J segment 4 bases; nucleotides outside the gene matches: 7. The germline CDR1 and CDR2 sequences are GTSNPN and SVGIG (reference sequence). This chain's CDR3 is CAWSSGQAGYGYTF. Written as DNA, the CDR3 is TGTGCCTGGAGTAGTGGACAGGCGGGCTATGGCTACACCTTC.

The chain has TRBV19 and TRBJ2-3; D might be TRBD2 (5 bases). Germline-derived CDR1 and CDR2 are LNHDA and SQIVND (reference sequence). The V end was cut by 9 bases, the J end by 2 bases, with 18 bases between. The CDR3 is 15 amino acids. The CDR3 DNA follows: TGTGCCAGCCAAAAGGGAGACCGTTCCACAGATACGCAGTATTTT. This translates into CASQKGDRSTDTQYF.

V gene TRBV30 combines with J gene TRBJ1-1; D possibly corresponds to TRBD1 (5 bases). The CDR3 spans 14 residues. V lost 2 bases and J 5 bases, leaving 15 bases between the germline ends. The germline V gene encodes CDR1 GTSNPN and CDR2 SVGIG (reference sequence). CDR3 coding DNA: TGTGCCTGGAGTCGGCTTTCAGGGAAGACTGAAGCTTTCTTT. Translation: CAWSRLSGKTEAFF.

V is TRBV5-1 and J is TRBJ2-3, with 9 positions matching TRBD2. CDR1 SGHRS and CDR2 YFSETQ come from the germline V gene. There are 16 residues in the CDR3. Trimming removed 0 bases from V and 3 bases from J; junction bases left unmatched: 5. The CDR3 region has the DNA TGCGCCAGCAGCTTGGCGGGCGGGGGGGGAACAGATACGCAGTATTTT. This encodes CASSLAGGGGTDTQYF.

V and J are TRBV11-2 and TRBJ2-2, with 8 nucleotides matching TRBD2. The CDR3 runs to 16 residues. V lost 1 base and J lost 1; bases outside the gene matches: 2. Germline lookup yields CDR1 SGHAT and CDR2 FQNNGV. The chain's CDR3 is CASSLGRGENTGELFF. CDR3 DNA: TGTGCCAGCAGCTTAGGGCGGGGGGAGAACACCGGGGAGCTGTTTTTT. The full variable domain, with the rest looked up from reference TRBV11-2 and TRBJ2-2, is EAGVAQSPRYKIIEKRQSVAFWCNPISGHATLYWYQQILGQGPKLLIQFQNNGVVDDSQLPKDRFSAERLKGVDSTLKIQPAKLEDSAVYLCASSLGRGENTGELFFGEGSRLTVL.

This chain connects TRBV24-1 to TRBJ2-2, with TRBD2 matching over 9 bases. The germline V gene has CDR1 KGHDR and CDR2 SFDVKD. V lost 6 bases and J lost 7; bases outside the gene matches: 14. The CDR3 length is 17 residues. The CDR3 DNA is TGTGCCACCAGTCGTCCCGCGGCGGGGGGGTTTAGCGGGGAGCTGTTTTTT. This sequence encodes CATSRPAAGGFSGELFF.

This clone showed up just a few times. V and J are TRBV5-1 and TRBJ2-1; 10 bases line up with TRBD2. Germline V CDR1 and CDR2: SGHRS, YFSETQ. The V segment lost 6 bases and the J segment 7 bases; nucleotides outside the gene matches: 7. The CDR3 length is 14 residues. The CDR3 spells CASKVLAGDNEQFF. The DNA of the CDR3 is TGCGCCAGCAAGGTGCTAGCGGGGGATAATGAGCAGTTCTTC.

The CDR3 here is CASRRQGTGTDTQYF. DNA of the CDR3: TGTGCCAGCAGGCGACAGGGAACGGGCACAGATACGCAGTATTTT. This chain links TRBV6-5 with TRBJ2-3; 7 bases are a match to TRBD1. Per the germline V gene, CDR1 is MNHEY and CDR2 is SVGAGI. The V segment lost 6 bases and the J segment 1 base; nucleotides outside the gene matches: 7. The CDR3 extends over 15 amino acids.

This clone was seen a handful of times. The chain uses TRBV5-1 and TRBJ1-6; D unresolved. Trimming removed 0 bases from V and 8 bases from J, with 9 bases in between. Germline CDR1 SGHRS, CDR2 YFSETQ. This CDR3 contains 14 residues. The CDR3 region has the DNA TGCGCCAGCAGCTTGGTGGCCAGGTATTCACCCCTCCACTTT. Translation: CASSLVARYSPLHF.

The rearrangement joins TRBV3-1 (or the pseudogene TRBV3-2) to TRBJ1-2, with 8 bases aligning to TRBD1. V lost 4 bases and J lost 6; bases outside the gene matches: 4. This CDR3 has 13 amino acids. Germline V gene sequence: CDR1 LGHDT, CDR2 YNNKEL (reference sequence). The CDR3 nucleotides read TGTGCCAGCAGCCGAGGACAGGGAGATGGCTACACCTTC. It is translated as CASSRGQGDGYTF.

This clone was seen a handful of times. The V gene is TRBV6-1, the J gene TRBJ2-2; the match to TRBD1 covers 9 bases. V was pared by 6 bases and J by 5 bases, with 7 bases of the junction left unmatched. This CDR3 is built from 15 residues. CDR1 is MNHNS, CDR2 SASEGT, per germline. The CDR3 protein is CASSLTGGRTGELFF. In nucleotides, the CDR3 is TGTGCCAGCAGCTTGACAGGGGGGCGGACCGGGGAGCTGTTTTTT.

V gene TRBV27 combines with J gene TRBJ2-7, with 8 nucleotides matching TRBD2. Germline V gene sequence: CDR1 MNHEY, CDR2 SMNVEV (reference sequence). The V and J ends lost 4 bases and 2 bases, in that order; junction bases with no gene match: 7. The CDR3 consists of 15 residues. In nucleotides, the CDR3 is TGTGCCAGCAGTTCCAGTTTGGGACTAGCCTACGAGCAGTACTTC. It codes for CASSSSLGLAYEQYF.

V gene TRBV24-1 combines with J gene TRBJ2-7; TRBD1 might be the D (6 bases). Germline V CDR1 and CDR2: KGHDR, SFDVKD. This CDR3 has 13 amino acids. Trimming took off 9 bases at V and 1 base at J, with 12 bases between the two ends. The CDR3 reads CATLGDKSYEQYF. Written as DNA, the CDR3 is TGTGCCACCCTGGGGGACAAATCCTACGAGCAGTACTTC.

The chain links TRBV12-5 to TRBJ2-1; 13 bases are shared with TRBD2. Looked up from germline, CDR1 is LGHNT and CDR2 is FRNRAP. The CDR3 runs to 17 residues. V shed 2 bases, J shed 4 bases, and the junction held 5 bases outside the gene matches. CDR3 amino acids: CASGLPGLAGSYNEQFF. The CDR3 DNA reads TGTGCTAGTGGTTTGCCGGGACTAGCGGGGTCTTACAATGAGCAGTTCTTC. The full variable domain, completed using reference TRBV12-5 and TRBJ2-1, is DARVTQTPRHKVTEMGQEVTMRCQPILGHNTVFWYRQTMMQGLELLAYFRNRAPLDDSGMPKDRFSAEMPDATLATLKIQPSEPRDSAVYFCASGLPGLAGSYNEQFFGPGTRLTVL.

The chain couples TRBV2 to TRBJ1-3, with D possibly matching TRBD1 (6 bases). The CDR3 contains 13 residues. The germline V gene has CDR1 SNHLY and CDR2 FYNNEI. Between the trimmed V and J ends, which lost 4 bases and 4 bases, there was a span of 8 bases. The CDR3 DNA reads as TGTGCCAGCAGTGCAGGGGACGGAAACACCATATATTTT. It translates to CASSAGDGNTIYF.

V is TRBV3-1 (or the pseudogene TRBV3-2) and J is TRBJ2-7; 10 bases agree with TRBD1. In germline, CDR1 is LGHDT, CDR2 YNNKEL (reference sequence). The CDR3 consists of 15 residues. V gave up 5 bases and J gave up 5 bases; unmatched junction bases: 9. CDR3 in amino acids: CASSLYRTGGNEQYF. CDR3 coding DNA: TGTGCCAGCAGCTTATACCGGACAGGGGGGAACGAGCAGTACTTC.

This clone was seen only a few times. The CDR3 loop reads CASSPSLTGIANYGYTF. The CDR3, as DNA: TGTGCCAGCAGCCCATCACTAACAGGGATAGCTAACTATGGCTACACCTTC. This rearrangement joins TRBV7-9 to TRBJ1-2, with D perhaps matching TRBD1 (6 bases). V lost 5 bases, J lost 0 bases, and 19 bases lay in between. Germline V gene data show CDR1 as SEHNR and CDR2 as FQNEAQ (reference sequence). CDR3 length equals 17 residues.

This clone has only a few counts. This chain connects TRBV5-4 to TRBJ2-7; D is possibly TRBD2 (7 bases). Germline lookup yields CDR1 SGHNT and CDR2 YYREEE (reference sequence). The CDR3 consists of 16 residues. V was clipped by 4 bases and J by 5 bases, with 22 bases between them. CDR3 residues: CASSQQGGSRFHEQYF. The DNA of the CDR3 is TGTGCCAGCAGCCAACAGGGAGGGTCTAGATTCCACGAGCAGTACTTC.

The rearrangement joins TRBV5-5 to TRBJ2-7; no clear D gene. Germline V lookup: CDR1 SGHKS, CDR2 YYEKEE (reference sequence). V shed 2 bases and J shed 5 bases, with 14 bases lying between them. The CDR3 runs to 14 residues. The CDR3 bases are TGTGCCAGCAGCTTTGTCTCCAGCAGCGACGAGCAGTACTTC. Protein: CASSFVSSSDEQYF.

The chain has TRBV6-5 and TRBJ2-7; D is possibly TRBD1 (5 bases). CDR1 MNHEY and CDR2 SVGAGI come from the germline V gene. This CDR3 spans 14 amino acids. V gave up 2 bases and J gave up 6 bases, with 14 bases separating them. The CDR3 nucleotides are TGTGCCAGCAGTTACGGGGCGGATGCCCGCGAGCAGTACTTC. Translating it yields CASSYGADAREQYF.

The chain employs TRBV6-1 and TRBJ2-3; 14 bases are a match to TRBD2. Germline CDR1 and CDR2: MNHNS and SASEGT. This CDR3 is 17 amino acids long. The trim removed 2 bases at V and 5 bases at J, leaving 6 bases unmatched. In DNA, the CDR3 is TGTGCCAGCAGTGAAAGGACTAGCGGGGGGCCTGGAGATACGCAGTATTTT. Translated: CASSERTSGGPGDTQYF.

CDR3 loop: CASSPGQNNSPLHF. The CDR3 coding sequence is TGCGCCAGCAGCCCGGGACAGAATAATTCACCCCTCCACTTT. This chain uses TRBV5-1 with TRBJ1-6; TRBD1 matches 7 bases. In germline, CDR1 is SGHRS, CDR2 YFSETQ. This CDR3 region has 14 residues. Losses at the gene ends were 4 bases for V and 5 bases for J; bases not matched to a gene: 3.